A selection of T cell receptor beta chains follows, all from one sample in a study of CD8 T cells in ankylosing spondylitis. TCRdb used MiXCR to reprocess the 5' RACE reads, holding one entry per CDR3 protein. Among 350,000 to 450,000 distinct CDR3 sequences listed, more than 25% were seen once. Sequencing was done on a sample of blood, either unsorted or a sorted T cell fraction (not recorded which). All receptors come from a male donor with ankylosing spondylitis. Each CDR3 is given with its conserved first and last residue. A D gene is named only where the DNA matches it firmly. Clone size is stated in some rows and not others, as once, few, many or a class when expanded.

d_call | clone_size | j_call | v_call | cdr3_aa | cdr3_nt
TRBD2 | many | TRBJ2-1 | TRBV11-2 | CASSLALAGGYEQFF | TGTGCCAGCAGCTTAGCACTAGCGGGAGGTTATGAGCAGTTCTTC
. | . | TRBJ1-2 | TRBV20-1 | CSAPRGSGGYTF | TGTAGTGCTCCCCGGGGGTCCGGTGGCTACACCTTC
TRBD2 | few | TRBJ2-1 | TRBV29-1 | CSVEASGLAGVDEQFF | TGCAGCGTTGAAGCCTCCGGACTAGCGGGAGTAGATGAGCAGTTCTTC
TRBD1 | few | TRBJ1-5 | TRBV6-1 | CASSEAGTGNPYQPQHF | TGTGCCAGCAGTGAAGCCGGGACAGGGAACCCCTATCAGCCCCAGCATTTT
. | . | TRBJ1-2 | TRBV3-1 | CASSQFLGGDGYTF | TGTGCCAGCAGCCAATTTTTGGGGGGCGATGGCTACACCTTC
TRBD1 | few | TRBJ2-3 | TRBV5-6 | CASSSQQGASDTQYF | TGTGCCAGCAGCTCTCAACAGGGGGCGTCAGATACGCAGTATTTT
TRBD1 | few | TRBJ2-2 | TRBV10-1 | CASTEDRGSPAGELFF | TGCGCCAGCACTGAGGACAGGGGGAGCCCGGCCGGGGAGCTGTTTTTT
. | few | TRBJ2-3 | TRBV15 | CATSMNSGPTDTQYF | TGTGCCACCAGCATGAATAGCGGCCCCACAGATACGCAGTATTTT
. | few | TRBJ1-1 | TRBV14 | CASSYYPLAGAPFGAFF | TGTGCCAGCAGCTACTACCCCCTGGCAGGGGCCCCATTCGGGGCTTTCTTT
TRBD2 | many | TRBJ2-7 | TRBV5-1 | CASSLAGTTYEQYF | TGTGCCAGCAGTTTAGCGGGGACCACCTACGAGCAGTACTTC
. | few | TRBJ2-1 | TRBV5-1 | CASSPPQVYNEQFF | TGCGCCAGCAGCCCCCCACAGGTCTACAATGAGCAGTTCTTC
. | . | TRBJ1-5 | TRBV5-1 | CASSLGFEGQPQHF | TGCGCCAGCAGCTTGGGGTTTGAGGGCCAGCCCCAGCATTTT
TRBD2 | few | TRBJ2-7 | TRBV30 | CAWSGTSGRIYEQYF | TGTGCCTGGAGTGGTACTAGCGGGAGGATCTACGAGCAGTACTTC
TRBD2 | once | TRBJ2-7 | TRBV11-2 | CASSPGTSSTYEQYF | TGTGCCAGCAGCCCCGGGACTAGCAGCACCTACGAGCAGTACTTC
. | few | TRBJ1-5 | TRBV20-1 | CSVRLVNQPQHF | TGCAGTGTTAGATTGGTGAATCAGCCCCAGCATTTT
. | . | TRBJ1-2 | TRBV5-1 | CASSLGVDGYGYTF | TGCGCCAGCAGCTTGGGGGTCGACGGTTATGGCTACACCTTC
TRBD1 | few | TRBJ1-3 | TRBV5-1 | CASSFDTTGSSGNTIYF | TGCGCCAGCAGCTTCGATACGACAGGGAGCTCTGGAAACACCATATATTTT
. | . | TRBJ2-5 | TRBV20-1 | CSALGAEETQYF | TGCAGTGCTCTAGGGGCGGAAGAGACCCAGTACTTC
. | . | TRBJ1-3 | TRBV20-1 | CSAPVGLISGNTIYF | TGCAGTGCTCCGGTAGGCTTGATATCTGGAAACACCATATATTTT
. | . | TRBJ1-3 | TRBV5-1 | CASSASGGGSGNTIYF | TGCGCCAGCAGCGCTTCTGGTGGGGGCTCTGGAAACACCATATATTTT
TRBD2 | . | TRBJ2-3 | TRBV27 | CASSRYGGNTDTQYF | TGTGCCAGCAGTCGCTACGGGGGGAATACAGATACGCAGTATTTT
. | few | TRBJ2-7 | TRBV20-1 | CSARARGEQYF | TGCAGTGCTAGAGCAAGAGGCGAGCAGTACTTC
. | few | TRBJ2-2 | TRBV12-3/TRBV12-4 | CASRTGPLEGGELFF | TGTGCCAGCAGAACGGGACCCCTTGAGGGCGGGGAGCTGTTTTTT
. | few | TRBJ2-7 | TRBV24-1 | CATSDDLGQYF | TGTGCCACCAGTGATGACCTTGGGCAGTACTTC
TRBD2 | few | TRBJ2-7 | TRBV25-1 | CASSTGTSGTYEQYF | TGTGCCAGCAGCACCGGGACTAGCGGGACCTACGAGCAGTACTTC
. | . | TRBJ2-7 | TRBV20-1 | CSAISRGEGEQYF | TGCAGTGCTATCTCCAGGGGTGAGGGCGAGCAGTACTTC
TRBD2 | . | TRBJ2-3 | TRBV29-1 | CSVGGGGPDTQYF | TGCAGCGTCGGGGGGGGCGGCCCAGATACGCAGTATTTT
TRBD1 | . | TRBJ2-1 | TRBV11-1 | CASSIGTGLGNPYNEQFF | TGTGCCAGCAGCATCGGGACAGGCTTGGGGAACCCCTACAATGAGCAGTTCTTC
. | many | TRBJ2-2 | TRBV10-1 | CASSELGNTGELFF | TGCGCCAGCAGTGAGTTAGGGAACACCGGGGAGCTGTTTTTT
TRBD2 | few | TRBJ2-1 | TRBV12-3/TRBV12-4 | CASSPGLAGGPGDEQFF | TGTGCCAGCAGTCCGGGACTAGCGGGAGGGCCTGGCGATGAGCAGTTCTTC
. | few | TRBJ2-5 | TRBV10-3 | CAISEGGGEAQYF | TGTGCCATCAGTGAGGGGGGCGGAGAGGCCCAGTACTTC
. | . | TRBJ2-1 | TRBV2 | CASRANNEQFF | TGTGCCAGCAGAGCAAACAATGAGCAGTTCTTC
. | . | TRBJ1-3 | TRBV14 | CASSQDLSAYSGNTIYF | TGTGCCAGCAGCCAAGATCTAAGTGCTTACTCTGGAAACACCATATATTTT
. | few | TRBJ1-1 | TRBV5-1 | CASSLAPPGRNTEAFF | TGCGCCAGCAGCTTGGCCCCCCCAGGGAGGAACACTGAAGCTTTCTTT
. | . | TRBJ2-5 | TRBV30 | CAWRETGGGVYF | TGTGCCTGGAGGGAGACGGGAGGGGGCGTGTACTTC
TRBD1 | few | TRBJ1-1 | TRBV10-3 | CAIRSQGWDTEAFF | TGTGCCATCAGGTCACAGGGGTGGGACACTGAAGCTTTCTTT
. | few | TRBJ1-1 | TRBV25-1 | CASRASGGTNTEAFF | TGTGCCAGCAGAGCCAGTGGGGGCACGAACACTGAAGCTTTCTTT
TRBD2 | . | TRBJ2-3 | TRBV28 | CASRGLAPDTQYF | TGTGCCAGTCGGGGACTAGCCCCCGATACGCAGTATTTT
. | few | TRBJ2-2 | TRBV25-1 | CASSEFGVAGDTGELFF | TGTGCCAGCAGTGAATTTGGAGTAGCAGGGGACACCGGGGAGCTGTTTTTT
. | few | TRBJ2-7 | TRBV5-1 | CASSNLTGDSCF | TGCGCCAGCAGTAATCTAACTGGGGATAGTTGCTTC
. | few | TRBJ1-3 | TRBV27 | CASSQGGSGNTIYF | TGTGCCAGCAGCCAAGGGGGCTCTGGAAACACCATATATTTT
. | . | TRBJ2-5 | TRBV7-6 | CASSLRGLQTQYF | TGTGCCAGCAGCTTAAGAGGGTTACAGACCCAGTACTTC
TRBD2 | . | TRBJ2-5 | TRBV20-1 | CSAETTREERTQYF | TGCAGTGCCGAGACTACCCGGGAGGAGAGGACCCAGTACTTC
TRBD2 | few | TRBJ2-1 | TRBV24-1 | CATSEVGLAGANEQFF | TGTGCCACCAGTGAGGTCGGACTAGCGGGAGCCAATGAGCAGTTCTTC
. | . | TRBJ2-5 | TRBV21-1 | CASIGETQYF | TGTGCCAGCATTGGGGAGACCCAGTACTTC
TRBD2 | . | TRBJ2-1 | TRBV7-9 | CASSLDVAGEQFF | TGTGCCAGCAGCTTAGACGTAGCGGGAGAGCAGTTCTTC
TRBD2 | . | TRBJ2-1 | TRBV7-2 | CASSFQAGSSYNEQFF | TGTGCCAGCAGCTTCCAAGCGGGGAGCTCCTACAATGAGCAGTTCTTC
. | . | TRBJ2-5 | TRBV2 | CASRPGPPAQYF | TGTGCCAGCAGACCGGGACCGCCGGCCCAGTACTTC
TRBD2 | few | TRBJ2-5 | TRBV5-1 | CASSFSGAQETQYF | TGCGCCAGCAGCTTTAGCGGGGCCCAAGAGACCCAGTACTTC
. | . | TRBJ1-4 | TRBV7-6 | CASSLEGRLETNTNEKLFF | TGTGCCAGCAGCTTAGAGGGGCGACTGGAAACCAACACTAATGAAAAACTGTTTTTT
TRBD2 | many | TRBJ2-3 | TRBV12-3/TRBV12-4 | CASSFGLAGEGGTDTQYF | TGTGCCAGCAGTTTCGGGCTAGCGGGAGAGGGAGGCACAGATACGCAGTATTTT
. | few | TRBJ2-1 | TRBV25-1 | CASSEGGRPNEQFF | TGTGCCAGCAGTGAAGGGGGCCGGCCCAATGAGCAGTTCTTC
. | . | TRBJ2-7 | TRBV24-1 | CATSDLNVYEQYF | TGTGCCACCAGTGATTTAAACGTCTACGAGCAGTACTTC
. | . | TRBJ1-2 | TRBV5-6 | CASSLRGHNTF | TGTGCCAGCAGCCTCCGGGGCCACAACACCTTC
. | few | TRBJ2-3 | TRBV12-3/TRBV12-4 | CASSLRLSSTDTQYF | TGTGCCAGCAGTTTACGCCTCTCTAGCACAGATACGCAGTATTTT
TRBD1 | few | TRBJ1-2 | TRBV29-1 | CSGSRGIYGYTF | TGCAGCGGGAGCAGGGGGATTTATGGCTACACCTTC
. | . | TRBJ2-2 | TRBV19 | CASSRQINTGELFF | TGTGCCAGTAGTAGGCAGATAAACACCGGGGAGCTGTTTTTT